The next 25 T cell receptor beta chains were all read from a single sample in a study of identifying expanded T cells in peripheral blood. Sequenced by immunoSEQ multiplex PCR; TCRdb stores in-frame clones only, minus some. The sample contains fewer than 85,000 clones, just under 85% of which appear only once. The sample consisted of blood. The receptor set was obtained from a person aged 18-70 years in good health.

V is TRBV5-5 and J is TRBJ2-7; D ambiguous. V was cut by 0 bases and J by 4 bases, with 11 bases left in between. Germline CDR1 is SGHKS and CDR2 is YYEKEE (reference sequence). The CDR3 runs 14 residues. The CDR3 loop is CASSLAASEYEQYF. In DNA form, the CDR3 reads TGTGCCAGCAGCTTGGCCGCCTCCGAGTACGAGCAGTACTTC.

The chain's CDR3 is CASSFNEERSLAKNIQYF. For the CDR3, the DNA is TGTGCCAGCAGCTTTAATGAGGAGAGGTCCTTAGCCAAAAACATTCAGTACTTC. This chain connects TRBV5-5 to TRBJ2-4; D is unresolved. CDR3 size: 18 residues. V lost 2 bases and J lost 0, with 18 bases in between. Germline V lookup: CDR1 SGHKS, CDR2 YYEKEE (reference sequence).

The chain employs TRBV25-1 and TRBJ2-7; TRBD2 might be the D (6 bases). The CDR3 has 13 amino acids. Germline V gene data show CDR1 as MGHDK and CDR2 as SYGVNS. Trimming left V 5 bases short and J 0 bases short, with 8 bases between. In DNA form, the CDR3 reads TGTGCCAGCAGTTTGGGACTCTCCTACGAGCAGTACTTC. Protein: CASSLGLSYEQYF.

DNA for the CDR3: TGTGCCAGCAGTGAATGGCGGGCAGACAAAAACTATGGCTACACCTTC. Encoded protein: CASSEWRADKNYGYTF. V usage is TRBV25-1 and J usage is TRBJ1-2; no clear D. This CDR3 comprises 16 residues. The germline CDR1 and CDR2 sequences are MGHDK and SYGVNS. Trimming removed 1 base at V and 2 bases at J, with 14 bases between.

This clone ranks as medium-sized. V usage is TRBV4-1 and J usage is TRBJ2-7; 7 bases match TRBD2. Germline values: CDR1 MGHRA, CDR2 YSYEKL. This CDR3 has 16 residues. V was clipped by 3 bases and J by 1 base; unmatched bases: 9. The CDR3 protein is CASSQDPSGASYEQYF. CDR3 in DNA: TGCGCCAGCAGCCAGGACCCCAGCGGGGCTTCCTACGAGCAGTACTTC.

The chain has TRBV2 and TRBJ1-4; the match to TRBD1 covers 11 bases. This CDR3 is 15 amino acids long. V lost 6 bases and J lost 8; bases outside the gene matches: 8. From germline, CDR1 is SNHLY and CDR2 FYNNEI. The CDR3 sequence: CASSEPGQGGEKLFF. The DNA for the CDR3 is TGTGCCAGCAGCGAGCCGGGACAGGGGGGAGAAAAACTGTTTTTT. The full variable domain, rest sourced from reference TRBV2 and TRBJ1-4, is EPEVTQTPSHQVTQMGQEVILRCVPISNHLYFYWYRQILGQKVEFLVSFYNNEISEKSEIFDDQFSVERPDGSNFTLKIRSTKLEDSAMYFCASSEPGQGGEKLFFGSGTQLSVL.

This clone was detected only once. V and J are TRBV18 and TRBJ2-7; maybe TRBD1 (7 bases). Germline assignment: CDR1 KGHSH and CDR2 LQKENI. Trimming pared 2 bases from V and 0 bases from J, leaving 14 bases between. The CDR3 covers 16 residues. The CDR3 DNA follows: TGTGCCAGCTCACCATTCAGGGGGGACCTCTCCTACGAGCAGTACTTC. This sequence encodes CASSPFRGDLSYEQYF. The full variable domain, rest sourced from reference TRBV18 and TRBJ2-7, is NAGVMQNPRHLVRRRGQEARLRCSPMKGHSHVYWYRQLPEEGLKFMVYLQKENIIDESGMPKERFSAEFPKEGPSILRIQQVVRGDSAAYFCASSPFRGDLSYEQYFGPGTRLTVT.

This chain uses TRBV5-1 with TRBJ1-1; 7 nucleotides align to TRBD1. Germline V gene data show CDR1 as SGHRS and CDR2 as YFSETQ. After removal of 0 bases from V and 5 bases from J, the junction contained 7 bases not matched to a gene. The CDR3 has 15 residues. CDR3 coding DNA: TGCGCCAGCAGCTTGGCGCAGGGGGGGGCTACTGAAGCTTTCTTT. Protein sequence: CASSLAQGGATEAFF.

The CDR3 reads CASSHGLAGETDTQYF. CDR3 DNA: TGTGCCAGCAGCCACGGACTAGCGGGAGAGACAGATACGCAGTATTTT. The chain links TRBV28 to TRBJ2-3; 13 bases are shared with TRBD2. The J segment lost 3 bases and the V segment lost 6 bases, leaving 6 bases of the junction unmatched. The CDR3 totals 16 residues. The germline CDR1 and CDR2 sequences are MDHEN and SYDVKM.

V gene TRBV5-1 combines with J gene TRBJ2-5, with 8 bases fitting TRBD1. Trimming took 0 bases from V and 5 from J; bases not matched to a gene: 9. Germline lookup yields CDR1 SGHRS and CDR2 YFSETQ. The CDR3 sequence is 16 residues long. CDR3 amino acids: CASSLDGRGQVETQYF. The CDR3 DNA follows: TGCGCCAGCAGCTTGGACGGCAGGGGGCAGGTGGAGACCCAGTACTTC.

In nucleotides, the CDR3 is TGCGCCAGCAGCTTGGATACAGGGGGGGTCTACGAGCAGTACTTC. This codes for CASSLDTGGVYEQYF. The V and J genes are TRBV5-1 and TRBJ2-7; D possibly corresponds to TRBD1 (8 bases). V was shortened by 0 bases and J by 3 bases, with 13 bases between the two germline ends. The CDR3 has 15 amino acids. Germline lookup yields CDR1 SGHRS and CDR2 YFSETQ.

This chain links TRBV11-2 with TRBJ2-3; D gene ambiguous. The length of the CDR3 is 15 residues. V gave up 2 bases and J gave up 0 bases, with 9 bases separating them. Germline CDR1 is SGHAT and CDR2 is FQNNGV. The CDR3 nucleotides are TGTGCCAGCAGCTTACTTGCCGGGAGCACAGATACGCAGTATTTT. Its protein is CASSLLAGSTDTQYF.

This chain connects TRBV28 to TRBJ1-2; no definite D call. This CDR3 region has 12 residues. The germline gives CDR1 MDHEN, CDR2 SYDVKM. The germline V and J ends were trimmed by 6 bases and 4 bases, with 9 bases remaining between them. The CDR3 coding sequence is TGTGCCAGCAGGGCTCTAGGCTATGGCTACACCTTC. This sequence encodes CASRALGYGYTF.

The gene calls are TRBV4-1 and TRBJ2-1; D unclear. Deletions cut 1 base from V and 6 bases from J, with 4 bases between. This CDR3 has 12 residues. Germline values: CDR1 MGHRA, CDR2 YSYEKL. CDR3 nucleotide sequence: TGCGCCAGCAGCCAAGTCAGCAATGAGCAGTTCTTC. Amino acid sequence: CASSQVSNEQFF.

This clone was detected a few times. The CDR3 sequence is CASSMAGRNEKLFF. The DNA of the CDR3 is TGTGCCAGTAGTATGGCGGGTAGGAATGAAAAACTGTTTTTT. This chain connects TRBV19 to TRBJ1-4, with unresolved D. This CDR3 contains 14 residues. Germline CDR1 and CDR2: LNHDA and SQIVND (reference sequence). The V and J ends lost 3 bases and 5 bases respectively, with 10 bases between them.

This clone came up once. This chain links TRBV2 with TRBJ2-1; D might be TRBD2 (5 bases). This CDR3 is 13 amino acids long. V was trimmed by 7 bases and J by 5 bases, leaving 12 bases between them. Germline CDR1 reads SNHLY; CDR2 reads FYNNEI. The CDR3 sequence: CASKRSGNNEQFF. DNA for the CDR3: TGTGCCAGCAAAAGATCCGGGAACAATGAGCAGTTCTTC.

The chain carries TRBV19 and TRBJ2-1, with 9 bases aligning to TRBD1. V gave up 8 bases and J gave up 9 bases; unmatched junction bases: 5. The CDR3 has 12 amino acids. Germline V gene sequence: CDR1 LNHDA, CDR2 SQIVND (reference sequence). The CDR3 protein is CASGTGGGEQFF. The CDR3 DNA sequence: TGTGCCAGTGGTACAGGGGGCGGTGAGCAGTTCTTC.

The V and J genes are TRBV27 and TRBJ2-1; 14 bases map to TRBD2. Unmatched junction bases numbered 0, after V lost 2 bases and J lost 3 bases. The germline V gene has CDR1 MNHEY and CDR2 SMNVEV (reference sequence). The CDR3 has 16 residues. As DNA, the CDR3 is TGTGCCAGCAGTTTAGGGACTAGCGGGAGCTACAATGAGCAGTTCTTC. Its translation is CASSLGTSGSYNEQFF.

The V and J genes are TRBV9 and TRBJ2-1; 10 nucleotides match TRBD2. The CDR3 extends over 15 amino acids. CDR1 SGDLS and CDR2 YYNGEE come from the germline V gene. J lost 9 bases, V lost 2 bases, and 8 bases had no gene match. CDR3 region: CASSVEGAGGPEQFF. CDR3 nucleotide sequence: TGTGCCAGCAGCGTCGAAGGAGCGGGAGGGCCTGAGCAGTTCTTC.

V usage is TRBV5-1 and J usage is TRBJ1-2; 10 bases map to TRBD1. Germline V lookup: CDR1 SGHRS, CDR2 YFSETQ. Germline trimming cut 4 bases from V and 4 bases from J; bases unmatched to any gene: 7. The CDR3 runs to 15 residues. The CDR3 DNA reads TGCGCCAGCAGCCTGGGGACAGGGGAAGGCTATGGCTACACCTTC. Encoded protein: CASSLGTGEGYGYTF.

This CDR3 reads CASSGDRGTDTQYF. The CDR3, as DNA: TGTGCCAGCAGCGGAGACAGGGGGACAGATACGCAGTATTTT. The rearrangement links TRBV5-5 to TRBJ2-3; 9 bases map to TRBD1. In germline, CDR1 is SGHKS, CDR2 YYEKEE (reference sequence). There are 14 residues in the CDR3. The V and J ends lost 4 bases and 3 bases, in that order; junction bases with no gene match: 3.

This clone was picked up a small number of times. This rearrangement joins TRBV19 to TRBJ2-7; D is ambiguous. Germline V gene lookup returns CDR1 LNHDA and CDR2 SQIVND (reference sequence). The V end was cut by 7 bases, the J end by 1 base, with 11 bases between. This CDR3 has 13 amino acids. The CDR3 bases are TGTGCCAGTACCGGAGCGCCTTCCTACGAGCAGTACTTC. It encodes CASTGAPSYEQYF. The full variable domain, rest sourced from reference TRBV19 and TRBJ2-7, is DGGITQSPKYLFRKEGQNVTLSCEQNLNHDAMYWYRQDPGQGLRLIYYSQIVNDFQKGDIAEGYSVSREKKESFPLTVTSAQKNPTAFYLCASTGAPSYEQYFGPGTRLTVT.

Only one count was recorded for this clone. The gene calls are TRBV6-6 and TRBJ2-7; the D call may be TRBD1 or TRBD2 (5 bases each). V gave up 2 bases and J gave up 1 base, with 9 bases separating them. The CDR3 is 14 residues long. The germline gives CDR1 MNHNY, CDR2 SVGAGI (reference sequence). The CDR3 coding sequence is TGTGCCAGCAGTTACCCGGGACCGTCCTACGAGCAGTACTTC. This sequence encodes CASSYPGPSYEQYF.

This clone was seen once. This chain uses TRBV19 with TRBJ2-7; tentatively, D is TRBD1 (6 bases). Germline loops: CDR1 LNHDA, CDR2 SQIVND (reference sequence). The length of the CDR3 is 14 residues. The germline V and J ends were trimmed by 3 bases and 3 bases, with 12 bases remaining between them. The CDR3 DNA reads TGTGCCAGTAGTATCAACAGGGTGGGCTACGAGCAGTACTTC. As protein: CASSINRVGYEQYF. The full variable domain, with the rest looked up from reference TRBV19 and TRBJ2-7, is DGGITQSPKYLFRKEGQNVTLSCEQNLNHDAMYWYRQDPGQGLRLIYYSQIVNDFQKGDIAEGYSVSREKKESFPLTVTSAQKNPTAFYLCASSINRVGYEQYFGPGTRLTVT.

The chain recombines TRBV5-6 with TRBJ2-3; D is possibly TRBD2 (6 bases). The CDR3 loop spans 14 amino acids. Germline assignment: CDR1 SGHDT and CDR2 YYEEEE. In nucleotides, the CDR3 is TGTTCTAGCGCTTCCCATGGCGGCACAGATACGCAGTATTTT. Its translation: CSSASHGGTDTQYF.